A selection of T cell receptor beta chains follows, all from one sample in a study of T cells in Graves' hyperthyroidism and ophthalmopathy. In TCRdb, the multiplex PCR reads were re-called with MiXCR into one record per CDR3 protein. The repertoire holds some 800,000 distinct CDR3 sequences, with approximately 40% as singletons. The specimen was blood. These receptors were obtained from a man aged 18 to 29 with Graves' hyperthyroidism. Each CDR3 is given with its conserved first and last residue. D genes are given only for firm matches. Rows give clone size only sometimes, using once, few, many, or a class for an expanded clone.

>TRBV12-3/TRBV12-4|.|.|TRBJ1-5
CASSLEAYSNQPQHF
TGTGCCAGCAGTTTAGAAGCCTATAGCAATCAGCCCCAGCATTTT
>TRBV19|.|.|TRBJ2-5
CASLGGDREEEAQYF
TGTGCCAGTTTAGGGGGGGACAGAGAAGAAGAGGCCCAGTACTTC
>TRBV19|many|TRBD1|TRBJ1-2
CASSIEGAGGYTF
TGTGCCAGTAGTATCGAGGGGGCTGGAGGCTACACCTTC
>TRBV7-9|.|.|TRBJ1-5
CASSERDGENQPQHF
TGTGCCAGCAGTGAAAGAGATGGGGAGAATCAGCCCCAGCATTTT
>TRBV7-9|.|TRBD1|TRBJ2-5
CATGHRGIETQYF
TGTGCCACGGGGCACAGGGGGATAGAGACCCAGTACTTC
>TRBV6-4|many|TRBD1|TRBJ1-1
CASSETGENTEAFF
TGTGCCAGCAGTGAAACAGGGGAGAATACTGAAGCTTTCTTT
>TRBV6-2/TRBV6-3|.|.|TRBJ2-5
CASSYGGIGETQYF
TGTGCCAGCAGTTACGGGGGGATCGGGGAGACCCAGTACTTC
>TRBV19|many|.|TRBJ1-2
CASSPEGVGYTF
TGTGCCAGTAGTCCCGAAGGGGTCGGCTACACCTTC
>TRBV7-2|many|.|TRBJ2-6
CASSLVEFSGANVLTF
TGTGCCAGCAGCTTAGTCGAGTTCTCTGGGGCCAACGTCCTGACTTTC
>TRBV7-9|.|TRBD1|TRBJ2-7
CASSQPGQASYEQYF
TGCGCCAGCAGCCAACCGGGACAGGCATCCTACGAGCAGTACTTC
>TRBV29-1|many|TRBD1|TRBJ2-7
CSVAQGVASYEQYF
TGCAGCGTCGCCCAGGGGGTTGCCTCCTACGAGCAGTACTTC
>TRBV10-3|.|TRBD1|TRBJ1-1
CAIRGTGQTEAFF
TGTGCCATCCGGGGGACAGGCCAGACTGAAGCTTTCTTT
>TRBV7-2|.|.|TRBJ2-5
CASSPGVAGETQCF
TGCGCCAGCAGCCCGGGAGTGGCAGGCGAGACCCAGTGCTTC